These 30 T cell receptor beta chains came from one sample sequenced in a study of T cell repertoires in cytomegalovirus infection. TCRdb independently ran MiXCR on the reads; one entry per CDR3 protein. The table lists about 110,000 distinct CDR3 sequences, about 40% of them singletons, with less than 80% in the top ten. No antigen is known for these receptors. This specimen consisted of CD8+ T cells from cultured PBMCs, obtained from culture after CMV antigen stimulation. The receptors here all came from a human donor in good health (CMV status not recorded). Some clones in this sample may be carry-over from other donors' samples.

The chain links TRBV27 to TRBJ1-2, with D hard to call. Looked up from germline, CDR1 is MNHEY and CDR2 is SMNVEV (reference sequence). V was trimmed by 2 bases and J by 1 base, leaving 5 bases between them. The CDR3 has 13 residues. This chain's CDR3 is CASSLHSNYGYTF. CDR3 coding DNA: TGTGCCAGCAGTTTACACAGTAACTATGGCTACACCTTC.

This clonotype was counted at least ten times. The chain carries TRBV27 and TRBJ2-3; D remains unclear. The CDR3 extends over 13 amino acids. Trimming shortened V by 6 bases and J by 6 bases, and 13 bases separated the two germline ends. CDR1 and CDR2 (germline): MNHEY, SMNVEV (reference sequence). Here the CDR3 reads CASSPKWVDTQYF. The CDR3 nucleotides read TGTGCCAGCAGCCCAAAGTGGGTCGATACGCAGTATTTT.

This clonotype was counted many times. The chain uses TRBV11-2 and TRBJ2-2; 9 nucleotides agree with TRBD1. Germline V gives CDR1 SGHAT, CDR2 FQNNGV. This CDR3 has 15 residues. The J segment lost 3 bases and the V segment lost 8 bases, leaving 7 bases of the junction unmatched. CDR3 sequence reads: CASQPGTGYTGELFF. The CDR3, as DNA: TGTGCCAGCCAACCCGGGACAGGGTACACCGGGGAGCTGTTTTTT.

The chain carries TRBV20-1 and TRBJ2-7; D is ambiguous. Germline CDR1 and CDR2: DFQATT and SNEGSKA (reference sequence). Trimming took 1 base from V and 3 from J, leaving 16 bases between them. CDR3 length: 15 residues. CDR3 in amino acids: CSARAFPRNYYEQYF. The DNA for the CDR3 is TGCAGTGCTAGAGCCTTTCCCCGGAACTACTACGAGCAGTACTTC.

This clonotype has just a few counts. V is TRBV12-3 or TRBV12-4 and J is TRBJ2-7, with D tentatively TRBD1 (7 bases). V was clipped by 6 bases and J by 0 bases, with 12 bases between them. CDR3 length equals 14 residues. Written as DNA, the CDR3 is TGTGCCAGCAGCAACAGGGGACTCTCCTACGAGCAGTACTTC. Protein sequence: CASSNRGLSYEQYF.

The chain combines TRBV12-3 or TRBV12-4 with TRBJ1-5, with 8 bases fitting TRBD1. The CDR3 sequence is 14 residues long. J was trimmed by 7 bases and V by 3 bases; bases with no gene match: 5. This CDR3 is CASSLTGVGQPQHF. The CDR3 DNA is TGTGCCAGCAGTTTGACAGGGGTTGGGCAGCCCCAGCATTTT.

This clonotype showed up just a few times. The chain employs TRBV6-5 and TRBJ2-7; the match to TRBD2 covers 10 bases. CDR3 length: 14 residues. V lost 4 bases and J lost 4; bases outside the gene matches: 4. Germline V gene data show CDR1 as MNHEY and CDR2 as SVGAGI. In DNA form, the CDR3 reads TGTGCCAGCAGTTCTCGGACTAGCGGATACGAGCAGTACTTC. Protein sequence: CASSSRTSGYEQYF.

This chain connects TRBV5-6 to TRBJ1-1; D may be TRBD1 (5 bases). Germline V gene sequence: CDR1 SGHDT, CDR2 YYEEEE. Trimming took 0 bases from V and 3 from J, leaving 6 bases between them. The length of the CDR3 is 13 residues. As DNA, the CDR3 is TGTGCCAGCAGCTTGGCCAGGGACACTGAAGCTTTCTTT. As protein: CASSLARDTEAFF. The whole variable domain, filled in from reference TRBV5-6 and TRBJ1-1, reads DAGVTQSPTHLIKTRGQQVTLRCSPKSGHDTVSWYQQALGQGPQFIFQYYEEEERQRGNFPDRFSGHQFPNYSSELNVNALLLGDSALYLCASSLARDTEAFFGQGTRLTVV.

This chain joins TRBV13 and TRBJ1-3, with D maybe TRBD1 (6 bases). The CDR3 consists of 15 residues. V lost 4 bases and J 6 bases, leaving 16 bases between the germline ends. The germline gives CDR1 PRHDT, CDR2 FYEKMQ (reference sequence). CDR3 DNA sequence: TGTGCCAGCAGCTCCCCAGGGACATTGGAAAACACCATATATTTT. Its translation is CASSSPGTLENTIYF.

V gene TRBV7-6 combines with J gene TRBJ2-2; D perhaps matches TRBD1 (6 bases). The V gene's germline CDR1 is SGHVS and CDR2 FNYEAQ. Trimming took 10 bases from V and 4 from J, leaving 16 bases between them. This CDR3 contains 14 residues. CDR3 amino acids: CAISAGVGTGELFF. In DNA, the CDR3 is TGTGCCATCTCCGCAGGGGTCGGCACCGGGGAGCTGTTTTTT.

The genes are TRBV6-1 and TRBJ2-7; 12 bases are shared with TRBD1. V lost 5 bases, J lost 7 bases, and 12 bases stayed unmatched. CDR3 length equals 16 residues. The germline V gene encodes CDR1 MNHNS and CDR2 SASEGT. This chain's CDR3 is CASSYRDRGRVREQYF. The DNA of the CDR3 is TGTGCCAGCAGTTACAGGGACAGGGGGCGAGTCCGTGAGCAGTACTTC.

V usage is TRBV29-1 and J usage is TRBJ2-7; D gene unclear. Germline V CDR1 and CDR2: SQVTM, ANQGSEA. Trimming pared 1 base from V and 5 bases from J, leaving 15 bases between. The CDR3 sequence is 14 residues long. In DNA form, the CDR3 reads TGCAGCGTTGAAGCGTTAGGGATTGGCAACGAGCAGTACTTC. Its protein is CSVEALGIGNEQYF.

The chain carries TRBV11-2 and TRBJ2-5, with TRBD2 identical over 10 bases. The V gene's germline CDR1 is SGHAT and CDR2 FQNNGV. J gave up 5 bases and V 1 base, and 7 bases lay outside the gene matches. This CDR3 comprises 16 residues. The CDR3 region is CASSLGPSGGGETQYF. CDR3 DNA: TGTGCCAGCAGCTTAGGACCTAGCGGGGGAGGTGAGACCCAGTACTTC.

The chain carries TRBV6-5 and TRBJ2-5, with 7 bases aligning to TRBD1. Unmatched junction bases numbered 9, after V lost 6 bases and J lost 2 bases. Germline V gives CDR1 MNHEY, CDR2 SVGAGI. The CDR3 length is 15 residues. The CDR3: CASSPQPRGQETQYF. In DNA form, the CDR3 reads TGTGCCAGCAGCCCCCAGCCCAGGGGGCAAGAGACCCAGTACTTC.

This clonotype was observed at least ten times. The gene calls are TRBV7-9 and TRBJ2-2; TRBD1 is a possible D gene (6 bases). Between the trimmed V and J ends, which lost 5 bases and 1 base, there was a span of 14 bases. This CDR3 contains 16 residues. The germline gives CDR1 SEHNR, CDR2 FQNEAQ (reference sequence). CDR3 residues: CASSPLAQGNTGELFF. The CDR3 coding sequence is TGTGCCAGCAGCCCACTCGCACAGGGGAACACCGGGGAGCTGTTTTTT.

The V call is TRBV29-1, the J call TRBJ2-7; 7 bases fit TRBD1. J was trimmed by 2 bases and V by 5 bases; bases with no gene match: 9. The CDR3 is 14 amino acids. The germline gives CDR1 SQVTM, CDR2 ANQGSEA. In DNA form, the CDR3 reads TGCAGCGTTTACGGGACAGAAAGACCCTACGAGCAGTACTTC. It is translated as CSVYGTERPYEQYF.

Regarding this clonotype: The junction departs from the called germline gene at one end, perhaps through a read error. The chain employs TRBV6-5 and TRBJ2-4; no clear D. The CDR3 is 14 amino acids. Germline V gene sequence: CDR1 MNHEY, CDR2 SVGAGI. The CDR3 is CASSYSISGNIQNF. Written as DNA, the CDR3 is TGTGCCAGCAGTTACTCCATATCTGGGAACATTCAGAACTTC.

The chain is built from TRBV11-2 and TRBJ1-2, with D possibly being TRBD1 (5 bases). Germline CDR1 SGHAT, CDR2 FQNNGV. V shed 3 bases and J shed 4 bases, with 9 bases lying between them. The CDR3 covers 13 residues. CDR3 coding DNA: TGTGCCAGCAGCTTCGGGGGTGGCTATGGCTACACCTTC. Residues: CASSFGGGYGYTF.

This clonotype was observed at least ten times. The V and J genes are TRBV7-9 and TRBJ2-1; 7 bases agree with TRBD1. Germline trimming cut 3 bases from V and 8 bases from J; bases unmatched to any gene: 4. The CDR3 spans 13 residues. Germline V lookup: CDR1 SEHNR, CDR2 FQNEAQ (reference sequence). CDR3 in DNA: TGTGCCAGCAGCTTGTTACAGGGGTATGAGCAGTTCTTC. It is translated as CASSLLQGYEQFF.

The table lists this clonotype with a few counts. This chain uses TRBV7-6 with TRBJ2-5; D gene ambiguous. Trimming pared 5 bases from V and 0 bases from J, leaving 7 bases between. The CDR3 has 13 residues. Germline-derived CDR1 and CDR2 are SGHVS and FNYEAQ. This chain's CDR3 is CASSPSYQETQYF. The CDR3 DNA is TGTGCCAGCAGCCCATCGTACCAAGAGACCCAGTACTTC.

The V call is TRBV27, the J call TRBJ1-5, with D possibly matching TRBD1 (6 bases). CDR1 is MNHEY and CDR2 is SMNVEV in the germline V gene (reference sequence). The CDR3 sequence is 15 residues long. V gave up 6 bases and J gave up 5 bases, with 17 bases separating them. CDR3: CASRNGLGGDQPQHF. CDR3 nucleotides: TGTGCCAGCAGAAACGGGCTAGGGGGGGATCAGCCCCAGCATTTT.

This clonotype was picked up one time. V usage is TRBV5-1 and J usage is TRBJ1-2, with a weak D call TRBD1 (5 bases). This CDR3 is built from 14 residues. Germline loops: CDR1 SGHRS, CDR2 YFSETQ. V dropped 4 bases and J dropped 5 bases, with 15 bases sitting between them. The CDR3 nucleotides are TGCGCCAGCAGCATACCCGGGACGGATTATGGCTACACCTTC. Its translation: CASSIPGTDYGYTF. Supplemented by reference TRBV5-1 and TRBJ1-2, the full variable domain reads KAGVTQTPRYLIKTRGQQVTLSCSPISGHRSVSWYQQTPGQGLQFLFEYFSETQRNKGNFPGRFSGRQFSNSRSEMNVSTLELGDSALYLCASSIPGTDYGYTFGSGTRLTVV.

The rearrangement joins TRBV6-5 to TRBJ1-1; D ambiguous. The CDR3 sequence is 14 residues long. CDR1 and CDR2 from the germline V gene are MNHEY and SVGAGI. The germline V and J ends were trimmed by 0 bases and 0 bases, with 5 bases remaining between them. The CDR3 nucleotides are TGTGCCAGCAGTTACTCGGGCTTGAACACTGAAGCTTTCTTT. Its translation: CASSYSGLNTEAFF.

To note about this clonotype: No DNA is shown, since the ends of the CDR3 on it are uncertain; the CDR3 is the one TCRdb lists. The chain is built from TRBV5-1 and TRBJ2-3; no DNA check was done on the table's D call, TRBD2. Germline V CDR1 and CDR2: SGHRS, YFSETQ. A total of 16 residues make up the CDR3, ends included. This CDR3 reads CASSLSAEEAQIRSIF.

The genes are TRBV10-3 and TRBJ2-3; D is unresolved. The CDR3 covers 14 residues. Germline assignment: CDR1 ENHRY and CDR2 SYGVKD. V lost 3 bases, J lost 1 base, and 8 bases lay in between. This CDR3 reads CAISDLGGTDTQYF. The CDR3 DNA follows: TGTGCCATCAGTGACCTGGGTGGCACAGATACGCAGTATTTT.

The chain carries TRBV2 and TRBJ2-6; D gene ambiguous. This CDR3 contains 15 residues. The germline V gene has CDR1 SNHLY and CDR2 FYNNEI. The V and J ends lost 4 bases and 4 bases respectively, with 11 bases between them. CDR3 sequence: CASSVPSDGANVLTF. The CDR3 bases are TGTGCCAGCAGTGTTCCTAGTGACGGGGCCAACGTCCTGACTTTC. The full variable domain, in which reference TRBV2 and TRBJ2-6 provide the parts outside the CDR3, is EPEVTQTPSHQVTQMGQEVILRCVPISNHLYFYWYRQILGQKVEFLVSFYNNEISEKSEIFDDQFSVERPDGSNFTLKIRSTKLEDSAMYFCASSVPSDGANVLTFGAGSRLTVL.

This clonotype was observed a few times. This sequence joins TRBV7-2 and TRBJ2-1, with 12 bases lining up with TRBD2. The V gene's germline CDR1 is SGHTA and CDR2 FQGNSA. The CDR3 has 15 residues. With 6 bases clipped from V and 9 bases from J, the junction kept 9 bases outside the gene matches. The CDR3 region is CASRPSGGAAFEQFF. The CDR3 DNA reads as TGTGCCAGCAGACCTAGCGGGGGGGCGGCCTTTGAGCAGTTCTTC.

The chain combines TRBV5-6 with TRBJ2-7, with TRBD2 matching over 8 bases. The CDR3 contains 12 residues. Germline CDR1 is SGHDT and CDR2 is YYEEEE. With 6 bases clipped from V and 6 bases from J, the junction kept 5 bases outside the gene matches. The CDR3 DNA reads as TGTGCCAGCACCCTCGGGGGGGCCGAGCAGTACTTC. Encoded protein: CASTLGGAEQYF.

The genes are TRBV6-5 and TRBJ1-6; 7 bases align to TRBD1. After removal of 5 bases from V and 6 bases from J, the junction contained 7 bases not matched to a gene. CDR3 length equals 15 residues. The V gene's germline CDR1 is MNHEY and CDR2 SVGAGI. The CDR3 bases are TGTGCCAGCAGTAAAGGGGGCAGCGGTAATTCACCCCTCCACTTT. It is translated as CASSKGGSGNSPLHF.

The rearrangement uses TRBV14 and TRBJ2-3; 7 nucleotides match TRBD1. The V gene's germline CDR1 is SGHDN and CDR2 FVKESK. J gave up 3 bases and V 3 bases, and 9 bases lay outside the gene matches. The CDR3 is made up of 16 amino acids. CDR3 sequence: CASSQTRDSATDTQYF. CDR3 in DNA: TGTGCCAGCAGCCAGACCCGGGACAGTGCAACAGATACGCAGTATTTT.